The entry below gives a single T cell receptor (beta chain) sequence along with its context. This clone was seen only a few times. Its antigen is currently not known. There are no base qualities to consult, and no much larger clone falls within one base. This record comes from a study of cytomegalovirus exposure and HLA in healthy donors (TCRdb year 2017). Some background on the complete study: According to an earlier analysis of 587 of the donors, 150 million to 200 million T cells yielded roughly 110 million unique TCR beta sequences and more than 250 Gb of sequence data. HLA typing included class I and class II loci at four-digit resolution. Roughly five DR-DQ haplotypes were handled as single units for association and clustering because linkage in the cohort was strong. To predict cytomegalovirus infection status, the study brought together high-throughput TCR immunosequencing, statistical association of individual TCRs with disease status, and machine learning. Using immunosequencing, the study profiled T cell repertoires from 666 subjects and related those repertoires to cytomegalovirus serostatus. In an earlier analysis of roughly 540 of the donors, high-throughput TCR beta sequencing was used to judge whether each TCR beta V gene segment behaved as functional or pseudogenic. Donor age, sex, ethnicity and CMV serostatus were compiled alongside the repertoire data. Besides the first cohort of 500 to 700 subjects, a separate validation cohort made up of 120 different subjects was used. Among approximately 370 genotyped donors of the cohort, an average of approximately 200,000 unique TCR beta nucleotide sequences was sequenced per donor, of which about 18% were non-productive. Genome-wide SNP genotypes for about 55% of the roughly 670 donors were used in a later genetic analysis, which treated that subset as a discovery cohort. An early release covering just under 650 HLA-typed donors comprised about 320 gigabases of sequencing data and tens of millions of unique TCR sequences. All discovery cohort repertoires had been generated on a single sequencing platform. The study aimed to test whether signatures of past pathogen exposure could be identified by cataloging public T cell receptors. Typing coverage varied by locus: about 620-630 donors for A, B, C, DRB1 and DQB1; about 520 for DQA1; nearly 610 for DPA1; approximately 450 for DPB1. Of the roughly 390 genotyped donors, approximately 80% were placed in the genetic ancestry cluster associated with self-reported Caucasian donors. Rather than drawing on any new phenotypic data, the later analysis identified candidate immune exposures from TCR beta sequences and the way those sequences occurred across donors. To study patterns of TCR occurrence, a later analysis re-analyzed previously published TCR beta repertoires from 550 to 800 donors and added high-resolution HLA genotyping.

Receptors were amplified or captured by the immunoSEQ multiplex PCR assay. The multiplex PCR relied on a mix of 60 forward primers for TCR Vbeta segments and 13 reverse primers for TCR Jbeta segments. The CDR3 region of rearranged TCR beta genes was amplified from genomic DNA by a multiplex PCR assay. Amplified TCR beta libraries were sequenced as 87-base-pair reads on the Illumina HiSeq System. On the authors' methods: In a later analysis, tens of millions of unique TCR beta chains were counted across the roughly 610 repertoires, and around 11 million of these chains were shared by at least two donors. A nearest-neighbor algorithm error-corrected the raw reads and collapsed the reads into unique sequences, merging closely related sequences to remove PCR and sequencing errors. Alignment of CDR3 sequences to IMGT reference sequences was used to assign V, D and J gene segments. For a sequence to be retained, at least a six-nucleotide match to both a V gene segment and a J gene segment was required. Rearrangements were called productive when the CDR3 lacked stop codons and stayed in frame with V and J; all others were non-productive. CDR3 was defined according to IMGT convention as the region running from the second conserved V-encoded cysteine to the conserved J-encoded phenylalanine. The earlier analysis of about 560 of the donors excluded any sequence lacking an unambiguous match to a single V gene segment. An earlier analysis of 587 of the donors called V segments functional above 56.7% productive rearrangements and segregating when the between-donor standard deviation exceeded 5%. A statistical classification framework was developed to diagnose cytomegalovirus status using the catalog of TCR beta chain sequences. In a later analysis, V and J genes were assigned by comparing TCR nucleotide sequences against IMGT/GENE-DB human TR gene sequences. In a later analysis, CDR3 sequences and most-parsimonious VDJ recombination scenarios were assigned using the TCRdist pipeline. In a later analysis, every TCR beta chain was defined by the combination of its CDR3 amino acid sequence and its V-gene family, and reads without a unique V-gene family were dropped. In a later analysis, 500 to 700 highly shared, low-generation-probability nucleotide sequences were removed to address suspected cross-contamination and a sequencing artifact. For each public chain, a later analysis derived a clonal expansion index from normalized ranks of inferred template counts within each repertoire. In a later analysis, generation probabilities were computed using a VDJ recombination model fitted to out-of-frame rearrangements, and the results were checked against IGoR. In a later analysis, hypergeometric tests were used to score TCR-TCR, TCR-HLA and TCR-CMV co-occurrence, with a repertoire-size bias correction applied to TCR pairs. To estimate false discovery rates, a later analysis permuted the HLA or CMV assignments 20 times. In a later analysis, co-occurring TCRs were grouped with DBSCAN, and TCRdist sequence similarity was added when clustering was performed within HLA-allele-positive subsets. Repertoires with fewer than 30,000 or more than 120,000 public chains, plus five repertoires with anomalous nucleotide sharing, were excluded from co-occurrence clustering. TCRdb retrieved this table from immuneACCESS and kept in-frame rearrangements only. Not all clones are present; in checked studies, unresolved V genes account for under half, and no reason is known for the remainder. The V and J calls and clone size were taken over from that table, and D and trimming were inferred from the DNA. The sample contains about 98,000 clones, 70% to 80% of them found a single time. The ten largest clones add up to roughly 11% of the sample.

Here is what the overall study found, with its caveats: A further reported finding was that TCR beta sequences accurately predicted the HLA-A and HLA-B alleles for most subjects in the first cohort. Broadly in line with IMGT annotations, most TCR beta V segments showed up in productive rearrangements about 87% or about 30% of the time in an earlier analysis of some 590 of the donors. Correlated functional status among segregating V segments might reflect linkage disequilibrium, but an unknown experimental factor could not be ruled out. According to a later genetic analysis, donors in an Asian-associated ancestry cluster had fewer N-insertions in productive TCRs than the approximately 610-donor mean. A few of the identified cytomegalovirus-associated TCR beta chains were confirmed in vitro to be specific for cytomegalovirus antigens. The study gave a list of some 150 TCR beta chains associated with cytomegalovirus. Sequencing depth was assumed to be roughly uniform across donors in the presence/absence analyses, though that assumption may not hold. The classifier was reported to diagnose cytomegalovirus status with high specificity and sensitivity in both the original and validation cohorts. In this cohort, only TCR beta chains were sequenced, and detectable features were limited by the absence of alpha or paired-chain data. A later analysis found that HLA-associated TCR beta chains were more clonally expanded and had lower generation probabilities than equally common non-associated chains. In a later analysis, the rate of TCR association differed among HLA loci, with DRB1 alleles having the most associated TCRs and HLA-C alleles having the fewest. For the cohort, immune exposure information was limited to CMV serostatus. A cluster of highly shared sequence variants was judged likely to be a technical artifact of the sequencing pipeline. Because HLA typing was missing for some donors at each locus, association tests included only the typed subset. The earlier analysis of approximately 560 of the donors excluded roughly 17 rarely observed V segments, including chromosome 9 orphons, because counts were too low. Most TCR sequences were seen in very few donors, while some public TCRs were found in many individuals. Several of the top co-occurrence clusters appeared to be linked to parvovirus B19, influenza, CMV and Epstein-Barr virus, according to a later analysis. Most CMV-associated TCR beta chains appeared to be HLA-restricted in a later analysis, and the HLA associations seemed to be driven largely by CMV exposure. Assigning TCR associations to individual alleles was difficult when HLA alleles, especially DR and DQ, strongly co-occurred. The authors suggested that the approach could potentially be extended to other disease states and immunological phenotypes. Specific HLA alleles were associated with 15,000 to 20,000 TCR beta sequences at a false discovery rate of 0.05 in a later analysis. V-gene and J-gene trimming of TCR beta chains was associated with a missense DCLRE1C variant in a later genetic analysis, and the association was replicated in an independent cohort.

The cohort comprised 550 to 700 healthy bone marrow donors. At the time of sampling, all cohort members were nominally healthy, though unrecorded immune exposures were likely present. The donor tested CMV seropositive and was one of the 289 seropositive cohort members. Every donor gave a peripheral blood sample, and the peripheral blood mononuclear cells from that sample were used for TCR beta sequencing. Genomic DNA was extracted from the blood cell samples with the Qiagen DNeasy Blood Extraction Kit. The receptor was derived from a young man in good health and CMV-seropositive. The sample consisted of PBMCs.

DNA sequence: TGTGCCAGCAGTGAAACAGTCTCCACTGAAGCTTTCTTT. Translation gives CASSETVSTEAFF. The chain couples TRBV6-1 to TRBJ1-1; confidence is insufficient to name the D gene. According to the germline V gene, CDR1 reads MNHNS and CDR2 reads SASEGT. The V end loses 2 bases and the J end loses 4 bases, and a stretch of 8 bases separates them. The CDR3 starts with the cysteine, ends with the phenylalanine, and has 13 residues. CDR3 DNA only is kept here, 39 bases in frame from base 1.